The sample holds many counts of the clone carrying this T cell receptor beta chain. Each CDR3 protein is one row after TCRdb ran MiXCR on the 5' RACE reads. The sample lists fewer than 90,000 distinct CDR3 sequences; 5.2% were seen once. This sample was included in a study of neurological immune-mediated disorders. Germline V gene lookup returns CDR1 SGHRS and CDR2 YFSETQ. V trimming: 4 bases; J trimming: 1 base; junction bases outside the gene matches: 16. The CDR3 has 19 amino acids. Input material: PBMCs. The rearrangement uses TRBV5-1 and TRBJ2-7; TRBD2 aligns across 11 bases. This receptor was taken from a man in his late teens or twenties with multiple sclerosis. For the CDR3, the DNA is TGCGCCAGCAGCCTCCGGGGACTAGCGGTCCCCCCGCAATCCTACGAGCAGTACTTC. Amino acid sequence: CASSLRGLAVPPQSYEQYF.